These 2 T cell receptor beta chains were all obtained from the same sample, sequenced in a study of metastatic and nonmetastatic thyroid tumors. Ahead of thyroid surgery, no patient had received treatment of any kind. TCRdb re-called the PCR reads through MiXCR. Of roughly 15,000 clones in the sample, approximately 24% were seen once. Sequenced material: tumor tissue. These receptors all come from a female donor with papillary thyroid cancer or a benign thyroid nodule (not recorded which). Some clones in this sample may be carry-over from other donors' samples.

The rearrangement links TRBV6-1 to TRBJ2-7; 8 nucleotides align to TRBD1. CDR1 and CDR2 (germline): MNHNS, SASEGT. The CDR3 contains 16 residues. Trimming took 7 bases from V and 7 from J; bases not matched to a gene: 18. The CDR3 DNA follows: TGTGCCAGCAACCGTGATATGACAGGGGCTCGGGTGGAGCAGTACTTC. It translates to CASNRDMTGARVEQYF.

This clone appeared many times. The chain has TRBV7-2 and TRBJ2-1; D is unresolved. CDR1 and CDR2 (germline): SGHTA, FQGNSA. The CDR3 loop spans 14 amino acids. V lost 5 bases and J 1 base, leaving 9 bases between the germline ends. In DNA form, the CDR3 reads TGTGCCAGCAGCCCTTTTAGATCCTACAATGAGCAGTTCTTC. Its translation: CASSPFRSYNEQFF.